These 16 T cell receptor beta chains were sequenced from one sample in a study of beta chain features in type 1 diabetes. What was sequenced were expressed TCRB transcripts, since all of the isolated RNA had been reverse transcribed. Produced via immunoSEQ multiplex PCR; TCRdb's table is partial and in-frame only. The repertoire holds fewer than 900,000 clones, around a sixth seen once, with 0.023% in the top ten. The sample comprised naive CD4+ T cells from blood. All receptors derive from a woman between 18 and 30 years old in good health.

This clone was found a few times. V gene TRBV11-2 combines with J gene TRBJ2-1; D not resolved. Germline CDR1 reads SGHAT; CDR2 reads FQNNGV. CDR3 size: 14 residues. Trimming left V 7 bases short and J 8 bases short, with 18 bases between. CDR3: CASTPGPGRYEQFF. The CDR3 coding sequence is TGTGCCAGCACCCCGGGCCCCGGTCGGTATGAGCAGTTCTTC. Filled out from reference TRBV11-2 and TRBJ2-1, the complete variable domain reads EAGVAQSPRYKIIEKRQSVAFWCNPISGHATLYWYQQILGQGPKLLIQFQNNGVVDDSQLPKDRFSAERLKGVDSTLKIQPAKLEDSAVYLCASTPGPGRYEQFFGPGTRLTVL.

This clone occurred a few times. The CDR3 nucleotides are TGTGCCAGCAGCTTAGACGTAGCGGGAGGTTACGAGCAGTACTTC. Translated, it gives CASSLDVAGGYEQYF. This chain joins TRBV7-2 and TRBJ2-5; 10 bases fit TRBD2. The DNA end is more similar to TRBJ2-7, so the J call may be wrong. CDR3 length: 15 amino acids. Germline CDR1 reads SGHTA; CDR2 reads FQGNSA.

The chain combines TRBV5-1 with TRBJ2-5; possibly TRBD2 for D (6 bases). The germline V gene has CDR1 SGHRS and CDR2 YFSETQ. The CDR3 consists of 16 residues. V was pared by 0 bases and J by 0 bases, with 12 bases between. CDR3 DNA sequence: TGCGCCAGCAGCTTGGCCCCTAGCGTACACCAAGAGACCCAGTACTTC. The encoded protein is CASSLAPSVHQETQYF. The entire variable domain, with the rest obtained from reference TRBV5-1 and TRBJ2-5, is as follows: KAGVTQTPRYLIKTRGQQVTLSCSPISGHRSVSWYQQTPGQGLQFLFEYFSETQRNKGNFPGRFSGRQFSNSRSEMNVSTLELGDSALYLCASSLAPSVHQETQYFGPGTRLLVL.

This clone occurred a few times. The chain links TRBV7-9 to TRBJ2-1, with 12 bases aligning to TRBD2. Per the germline V gene, CDR1 is SEHNR and CDR2 is FQNEAQ (reference sequence). After removal of 6 bases from V and 6 bases from J, the junction contained 12 bases not matched to a gene. The CDR3 extends over 17 amino acids. DNA of the CDR3: TGTGCCAGCAGTGGCCGGGAGAGGACTAGCGGGATCAATGAGCAGTTCTTC. It encodes CASSGRERTSGINEQFF.

The chain has TRBV6-5 and TRBJ1-2, with 8 bases identical to TRBD1. Germline assignment: CDR1 MNHEY and CDR2 SVGAGI. The ends lost 10 bases at V and 5 bases at J; junction bases unmatched: 9. The CDR3 has 13 residues. The CDR3 loop reads CATKGQVDYGYTF. The CDR3 DNA follows: TGTGCCACGAAGGGACAGGTCGATTATGGCTACACCTTC.

The table lists this clone with a few counts. The rearrangement joins TRBV20-1 to TRBJ2-1; D is unresolved. Germline CDR1 and CDR2: DFQATT and SNEGSKA (reference sequence). V shed 3 bases and J shed 12 bases, with 12 bases lying between them. This CDR3 spans 11 amino acids. DNA of the CDR3: TGCAGTGCTAGGATAGTATATTCGCAGTTCTTC. The encoded protein is CSARIVYSQFF.

This clone was seen a handful of times. The chain has TRBV6-6 and TRBJ2-5, with 7 bases matching TRBD2. V was pared by 6 bases and J by 1 base, with 5 bases of the junction left unmatched. The CDR3 runs 14 residues. Germline assignment: CDR1 MNHNY and CDR2 SVGAGI (reference sequence). CDR3 loop: CASRLTGGQETQYF. The CDR3 DNA is TGTGCCAGCAGGCTGACGGGGGGCCAAGAGACCCAGTACTTC.

This clone was counted only a few times. The rearrangement joins TRBV5-1 to TRBJ1-5; D is possibly TRBD1 (5 bases). The CDR3 extends over 14 amino acids. CDR1 and CDR2 (germline): SGHRS, YFSETQ. Trimming stripped 0 bases from V and 3 bases from J, with 7 bases between. The CDR3 loop reads CASSLEGPNQPQHF. CDR3 nucleotides: TGCGCCAGCAGCTTGGAGGGGCCCAATCAGCCCCAGCATTTT.

The J gene is TRBJ1-1, the V gene TRBV27; no clear D gene. V shed 5 bases and J shed 6 bases, with 13 bases lying between them. The germline CDR1 and CDR2 sequences are MNHEY and SMNVEV (reference sequence). This CDR3 spans 13 amino acids. DNA for the CDR3: TGTGCCAGCAGTACCTACAGTGCCCCTGAAGCTTTCTTT. This codes for CASSTYSAPEAFF.

The chain recombines TRBV27 with TRBJ1-1; 7 bases align to TRBD1. V was pared by 3 bases and J by 8 bases, with 9 bases of the junction left unmatched. The CDR3 is 14 residues long. Germline V lookup: CDR1 MNHEY, CDR2 SMNVEV (reference sequence). DNA for the CDR3: TGTGCCAGCAGTTTGTTCCCGACAGGGAAGGAAGCTTTCTTT. Its translation is CASSLFPTGKEAFF.

The chain joins TRBV6-6 to TRBJ2-2; 10 bases fit TRBD2. The CDR3 has 16 amino acids. The V gene end was trimmed by 4 bases and the J gene end by 6 bases; junction bases not matched to a gene: 8. The V gene's germline CDR1 is MNHNY and CDR2 SVGAGI (reference sequence). CDR3 loop: CASSSDASGSSGELFF. DNA of the CDR3: TGTGCCAGCAGTTCCGATGCTAGCGGGAGCTCCGGGGAGCTGTTTTTT.

The V gene is TRBV15, the J gene TRBJ2-3, with 11 bases identical to TRBD2. The CDR3 length is 16 residues. CDR1 LNHNV and CDR2 YYDKDF come from the germline V gene (reference sequence). V lost 3 bases, J lost 2 bases, and 4 bases stayed unmatched. This CDR3 is CATSRGTSGLTDTQYF. CDR3 DNA: TGTGCCACCAGCAGGGGGACTAGCGGCCTCACAGATACGCAGTATTTT.

The rearrangement links TRBV19 to TRBJ2-2; 7 positions agree with TRBD1. The CDR3 totals 17 residues. Germline V lookup: CDR1 LNHDA, CDR2 SQIVND (reference sequence). V lost 1 base to trimming and J lost 0 bases; unmatched junction nucleotides: 5. CDR3 sequence (DNA): TGTGCCAGTAGTATAGGAGCACAGGGGACGAACACCGGGGAGCTGTTTTTT. Protein: CASSIGAQGTNTGELFF.

This clone was picked up a small number of times. The V and J genes are TRBV18 and TRBJ1-1; D is uncertain. Trimming stripped 3 bases from V and 0 bases from J, with 8 bases between. This CDR3 is built from 14 residues. Germline V gene lookup returns CDR1 KGHSH and CDR2 LQKENI. CDR3 in amino acids: CASSPTELNTEAFF. As DNA, the CDR3 is TGTGCCAGCTCACCGACGGAATTGAACACTGAAGCTTTCTTT.

J is TRBJ1-1 and V is TRBV5-1; the D gene is possibly TRBD1 (5 bases). V was pared by 6 bases and J by 4 bases, with 7 bases between. The V gene's germline CDR1 is SGHRS and CDR2 YFSETQ. CDR3 size: 11 residues. CDR3 region: CASITGTEAFF. In DNA form, the CDR3 reads TGCGCCAGCATTACAGGCACTGAAGCTTTCTTT.

The chain employs TRBV6-1 and TRBJ2-4; TRBD2 aligns across 11 bases. CDR3 length: 15 amino acids. With 0 bases clipped from V and 6 bases from J, the junction kept 1 base outside the gene matches. Germline CDR1 MNHNS, CDR2 SASEGT. In DNA form, the CDR3 reads TGTGCCAGCAGTGAAGCGGGACTAGCGGCAAACATTCAGTACTTC. It encodes CASSEAGLAANIQYF.